Included here is one TCR beta chain sequence, with context. Its antigen remains undetermined. Base qualities were left out, and no much larger clone turns up one base away. Measured from the cysteine to the phenylalanine, the CDR3 is 16 residues long. The entry retains the CDR3 DNA only, 48 bases that are in frame from base 1. Unmatched junction bases come to 9, with V trimmed by 6 bases and J by 6 bases. The germline V gene yields MGHDK for CDR1 and SYGVNS for CDR2. This sample is drawn from a study of T cell responses to AZD1222 COVID-19 vaccine (dated by TCRdb to the early 2020s). With respect to the entire study: AZD1222 recipients given second doses at about 4 weeks or at about 12 weeks were pooled, since spike-specific TCR depth and breadth were not found to differ between the two schedules. A total of 230 to 250 trial participants underwent TCR sequencing, of whom about 210 had received two doses of AZD1222 and around 26 had received two doses of the MenACWY control vaccine. Trial participants were enrolled by age into 18-55, 56-69 and 70-plus year subgroups, with roughly 160, 29 and 62 TCR-sequenced participants respectively.

Sample time point, as interpreted from the label and publication: baseline before first vaccination. The vaccinee samples were drawn from two UK trials, COV001 and COV002, one of which was a single-blind randomized controlled phase 2/3 trial testing AZD1222 (ChAdOx1 nCoV-19) in healthy adults. For TCRbeta chain sequencing, PBMC samples from trial participants were taken at day 0 and at day 28 after the second dose. The CDR3 regions of human TCRbeta chains were subjected to immunosequencing. From the authors' description of their analysis: Repertoire TCRs were checked for matches against a reference library of SARS-CoV-2-specific TCRs that had been generated using the MIRA antigen-specificity platform. Breadth meant the fraction of unique TCRs that were SARS-CoV-2-associated, whereas depth meant the fraction of total T cells that were SARS-CoV-2-associated. Using the MIRA data, every spike-specific TCR was mapped to the spike region that the TCR reacted to and assigned to either a CD4 or a CD8 class. Log10-transformed breadth and depth values were compared by one-way ANOVA with Sidak's multiple comparisons tests. TCRdb's version of the immuneACCESS table is confined to in-frame rearrangements and falls short of the full clone set. An unresolved V gene accounts for under half of the shortfall where checked; the remainder is of unknown origin. That table furnishes V, J and clone size, whereas the DNA furnished D and trimming. In this sample the table shows about 160,000 clones, 85% to 95% of which occur a single time. Around 4.4% of the sample is held by the ten biggest clonotypes.

Points the paper makes about the study in general: Conclusions about previously exposed vaccinees were limited because only six AZD1222 recipients were SARS-CoV-2 seropositive at baseline. CD4 TCRs associated with the vaccine covered the entire spike protein, and the dominant responses were in regions 160-218 and 743-854. Participants were mostly white British, with more females than males. The authors suggested clonal diversity may have been underestimated. No day 14 peak-response samples were available, so repertoires were characterized only after the peak T cell response. In the small 56-69-year group, the increase in depth fell short of significance, most likely because of low power. Reportedly, almost half of the unique spike-specific TCRs recognized epitopes lying outside the regions that are mutated in the B.1.351 and B.1.1.7 variants. After two AZD1222 doses, spike-specific TCR breadth and depth were significantly higher than at day 0 and than in MenACWY recipients.

The chain is made from TRBV25-1 and TRBJ2-1, and TRBD2 matches 12 of the central bases. This TCR derives from an adult in good health. Sequenced material: peripheral blood, taken on day 0 of AZD1222 vaccination. The CDR3: CASSRLAGDGGNEQFF. The DNA is TGTGCCAGCAGCCGACTAGCGGGAGATGGTGGCAATGAGCAGTTCTTC.